The 21 T cell receptor beta chains reported below all come from one sample, sequenced in a study of OX40 agonist ivuxolimab in advanced cancers. The repertoire was sequenced with immunoSEQ multiplex PCR; TCRdb's copy has only in-frame clones and lacks some. This sample yields tens of thousands of clones, of which just under 95% are seen a single time; approximately 15% belongs to the top ten. Sequenced material: CD4+ or CD8+ T cells sorted from blood, taken in a trial of the OX40 agonist ivuxolimab. The source of these receptors is an adult with an advanced solid tumor such as melanoma, head and neck, liver or kidney cancer.

The chain recombines TRBV5-1 with TRBJ1-5; 11 bases fit TRBD1. This CDR3 has 15 residues. J was trimmed by 10 bases and V by 3 bases; bases with no gene match: 9. From germline, CDR1 is SGHRS and CDR2 YFSETQ. CDR3 loop: CASSSRTGGDPPQHF. The CDR3 DNA reads as TGCGCCAGCAGCTCGAGGACAGGGGGCGATCCTCCCCAGCATTTT.

The rearrangement uses TRBV15 and TRBJ1-5, with D possibly being TRBD1 (5 bases). From germline, CDR1 is LNHNV and CDR2 YYDKDF (reference sequence). V was shortened by 1 base and J by 5 bases, with 15 bases between the two germline ends. The CDR3 spans 16 residues. CDR3 region: CATSRGGEGWDQPQHF. CDR3 nucleotide sequence: TGTGCCACCAGCAGAGGAGGGGAGGGGTGGGATCAGCCCCAGCATTTT.

This clone has only one observation. The rearrangement links TRBV2 to TRBJ1-6; D ambiguous. CDR3 length: 19 residues. V dropped 3 bases and J dropped 0 bases, with 18 bases sitting between them. The germline gives CDR1 SNHLY, CDR2 FYNNEI. For the CDR3, the DNA is TGTGCCAGCAGTGATATTCAGGACGGGTTGAGCTCCTATAATTCACCCCTCCACTTT. This encodes CASSDIQDGLSSYNSPLHF. The complete variable domain, with remaining parts taken from reference TRBV2 and TRBJ1-6, reads EPEVTQTPSHQVTQMGQEVILRCVPISNHLYFYWYRQILGQKVEFLVSFYNNEISEKSEIFDDQFSVERPDGSNFTLKIRSTKLEDSAMYFCASSDIQDGLSSYNSPLHFGNGTRLTVT.

CDR3 loop: CASSQDRANTGELFF. The CDR3 bases are TGCGCCAGCAGCCAAGATCGGGCTAATACCGGGGAGCTGTTTTTT. This chain uses TRBV4-3 with TRBJ2-2; D is unresolved. Germline CDR1 LGHNA, CDR2 YSLEER. The length of the CDR3 is 15 residues. Trimming stripped 0 bases from V and 5 bases from J, with 10 bases between.

The J gene is TRBJ2-7, the V gene TRBV4-3; 9 nucleotides line up with TRBD1. V was pared by 4 bases and J by 2 bases, with 6 bases of the junction left unmatched. Per the germline V gene, CDR1 is LGHNA and CDR2 is YSLEER. The length of the CDR3 is 15 residues. Here the CDR3 reads CASSPAGQGPYEQYF. CDR3 DNA: TGCGCCAGCAGCCCAGCGGGACAGGGCCCCTACGAGCAGTACTTC.

This rearrangement joins TRBV6-5 to TRBJ2-7; 14 bases align to TRBD2. The CDR3 runs 15 residues. V was clipped by 5 bases and J by 5 bases; unmatched bases: 5. Germline CDR1 MNHEY, CDR2 SVGAGI. The CDR3 loop is CASSRLAGGRNEQYF. Written as DNA, the CDR3 is TGTGCCAGCAGTAGACTAGCGGGAGGGAGGAACGAGCAGTACTTC.

The V and J genes are TRBV25-1 and TRBJ2-2, with 11 bases aligning to TRBD1. This CDR3 comprises 14 residues. Germline CDR1 is MGHDK and CDR2 is SYGVNS. V lost 6 bases to trimming and J lost 5 bases; unmatched junction nucleotides: 2. The CDR3 is CASRDRGQTGELFF. In nucleotides, the CDR3 is TGTGCCAGCAGGGACAGGGGGCAAACCGGGGAGCTGTTTTTT.

This clone was recorded only once. The V and J genes are TRBV28 and TRBJ2-4; the D gene could be TRBD1 or TRBD2 (5 bases each). CDR1 is MDHEN and CDR2 is SYDVKM in the germline V gene. The CDR3 consists of 16 residues. V lost 1 base to trimming and J lost 2 bases, with 12 bases between them. The CDR3 here is CASSLSGEGTKNIQYF. In nucleotides, the CDR3 is TGTGCCAGCAGTTTATCTGGCGAGGGGACCAAAAACATTCAGTACTTC.

This clone has a single count. The chain is built from TRBV28 and TRBJ2-5, with a weak D call TRBD1 (6 bases). CDR3 length: 15 residues. The germline V gene encodes CDR1 MDHEN and CDR2 SYDVKM. Between the trimmed V and J ends, which lost 1 base and 4 bases, there was a span of 13 bases. The CDR3 DNA is TGTGCCAGCAGTTTATTAGGGGGTGGGAGAGAGACCCAGTACTTC. It translates to CASSLLGGGRETQYF.

This chain links TRBV5-4 with TRBJ1-2, with TRBD1 identical over 7 bases. Germline CDR1 and CDR2: SGHNT and YYREEE (reference sequence). After removal of 3 bases from V and 10 bases from J, the junction contained 12 bases not matched to a gene. The CDR3 contains 14 residues. The CDR3 region is CASSWDSTVLDYTF. Here the CDR3 DNA reads TGTGCCAGCAGCTGGGACAGCACGGTACTTGACTACACCTTC.

The chain recombines TRBV27 with TRBJ2-4; TRBD1 might be the D (7 bases). Looked up from germline, CDR1 is MNHEY and CDR2 is SMNVEV (reference sequence). The CDR3 runs 16 residues. V lost 5 bases to trimming and J lost 0 bases, with 14 bases between them. CDR3 loop: CASSPRQGLAKNIQYF. CDR3 in DNA: TGTGCCAGCAGTCCAAGACAGGGACTAGCCAAAAACATTCAGTACTTC.

The chain recombines TRBV19 with TRBJ1-2; 7 bases align to TRBD1. The CDR3 contains 15 residues. CDR1 is LNHDA, CDR2 SQIVND, per germline (reference sequence). With 2 bases clipped from V and 8 bases from J, the junction kept 11 bases outside the gene matches. The CDR3 coding sequence is TGTGCCAGTAGTATAATACCGGACAGGCCTGTGGGCTACACCTTC. This translates into CASSIIPDRPVGYTF.

The CDR3 DNA sequence: TGTGCCAGCAGTTACAGGCCTACCTACAATGAGCAGTTCTTC. Translating it yields CASSYRPTYNEQFF. This rearrangement joins TRBV6-5 to TRBJ2-1; unclear D gene. There are 14 residues in the CDR3. Germline values: CDR1 MNHEY, CDR2 SVGAGI. V lost 2 bases, J lost 2 bases, and 7 bases lay in between.

With regard to this clone: Other DNA sequences in the sample encode the same CDR3. The rearrangement uses TRBV9 and TRBJ2-7, with D tentatively TRBD1 (7 bases). Germline CDR1 is SGDLS and CDR2 is YYNGEE. The CDR3 has 14 residues. V lost 0 bases and J lost 3, with 10 bases in between. As DNA, the CDR3 is TGTGCCAGCAGCGTAGGGCAGGGGGGCTACGAGCAGTACTTC. Its translation: CASSVGQGGYEQYF.

The chain uses TRBV7-2 and TRBJ2-3; the D gene is possibly TRBD2 (5 bases). V was shortened by 4 bases and J by 1 base, with 18 bases between the two germline ends. The CDR3 runs to 17 residues. Germline V lookup: CDR1 SGHTA, CDR2 FQGNSA. CDR3 residues: CASSSTPGYTGTDTQYF. The CDR3 DNA reads TGTGCCAGCAGCTCAACACCGGGGTACACAGGCACAGATACGCAGTATTTT.

This chain joins TRBV5-4 and TRBJ2-5; TRBD2 is a possible D gene (6 bases). The V and J ends lost 4 bases and 4 bases respectively, with 17 bases between them. The CDR3 extends over 15 amino acids. Germline values: CDR1 SGHNT, CDR2 YYREEE (reference sequence). CDR3 sequence reads: CASSIGAWRGETQYF. CDR3 DNA sequence: TGTGCCAGCAGCATCGGGGCATGGCGGGGAGAGACCCAGTACTTC.

V gene TRBV27 combines with J gene TRBJ1-3; 7 positions match TRBD1. The CDR3 length is 16 residues. J gave up 2 bases and V 5 bases, and 9 bases lay outside the gene matches. The germline V gene has CDR1 MNHEY and CDR2 SMNVEV (reference sequence). For the CDR3, the DNA is TGTGCCAGCAGTCTAGACAGGGCGGGCACTGGAAACACCATATATTTT. It yields the protein CASSLDRAGTGNTIYF.

The rearrangement uses TRBV4-3 and TRBJ1-1; no definite D call. V lost 3 bases and J lost 0, with 11 bases in between. The CDR3 is 15 residues long. The germline gives CDR1 LGHNA, CDR2 YSLEER. DNA of the CDR3: TGCGCCAGCAGCCAGTCTGTCAGCATGAACACTGAAGCTTTCTTT. Its protein product is CASSQSVSMNTEAFF.

The chain is built from TRBV5-8 and TRBJ1-1; D is unresolved. Germline CDR1 is SGHTS and CDR2 is YDEGEE. V lost 0 bases and J lost 1, with 19 bases in between. The CDR3 spans 18 residues. This CDR3 is CASSLGAKEASRNTEAFF. The CDR3 region has the DNA TGTGCCAGCAGCTTGGGGGCCAAGGAGGCCTCCAGGAACACTGAAGCTTTCTTT.

V usage is TRBV9 and J usage is TRBJ1-4, with D unresolved. Germline V lookup: CDR1 SGDLS, CDR2 YYNGEE. V shed 4 bases and J shed 0 bases, with 13 bases lying between them. This CDR3 spans 16 amino acids. The CDR3 spells CASSPQWTATNEKLFF. The CDR3 bases are TGTGCCAGCAGCCCACAGTGGACGGCAACTAATGAAAAACTGTTTTTT. Combining the CDR3 with reference TRBV9 and TRBJ1-4 gives the whole variable domain DSGVTQTPKHLITATGQRVTLRCSPRSGDLSVYWYQQSLDQGLQFLIQYYNGEERAKGNILERFSAQQFPDLHSELNLSSLELGDSALYFCASSPQWTATNEKLFFGSGTQLSVL.

A single count supports this clone. The chain joins TRBV4-3 to TRBJ2-7; no reliable D call. V was cut by 0 bases and J by 0 bases, with 12 bases left in between. CDR1 is LGHNA, CDR2 YSLEER, per germline. The CDR3 runs 16 residues. This chain's CDR3 is CASSQEDSVDSYEQYF. The CDR3 DNA follows: TGCGCCAGCAGCCAAGAAGACTCAGTGGACTCCTACGAGCAGTACTTC.